The text below deals with one T cell receptor beta chain. The antigen is undetermined. Assay used: immunoSEQ multiplex PCR; TCRdb lists only in-frame clones, some missing. The sample shows 1.4 million or so clones, 97% to 99% of them seen only once. The data originate from a study of shared clonotypes between healthy human individuals. Study-level points and caveats: Sample collection involved blood only; tissue repertoires are likely different. Some clonotypes were shared by all four sorted-subset donors, while others were not shared. The non-shared ones had lower generation probabilities than the shared ones.

The junction had 12 bases not matched to a gene; V was cut back by 1 base and J by 2 bases. The CDR3 consists of 18 residues. Germline V gives CDR1 MDHEN, CDR2 SYDVKM. The sequencing input was naive CD4+ T cells sorted from blood. Subset here: CD45RA+ positively selected. The chain combines TRBV28 with TRBJ2-7, with TRBD2 matching 9 bases. The TCR originated in a man aged 30 to 39 in good health. CDR3 in amino acids: CASSLSLGLALRTYEQYF. The CDR3 bases are TGTGCCAGCAGTTTATCCCTGGGACTAGCACTCCGAACCTACGAGCAGTACTTC.